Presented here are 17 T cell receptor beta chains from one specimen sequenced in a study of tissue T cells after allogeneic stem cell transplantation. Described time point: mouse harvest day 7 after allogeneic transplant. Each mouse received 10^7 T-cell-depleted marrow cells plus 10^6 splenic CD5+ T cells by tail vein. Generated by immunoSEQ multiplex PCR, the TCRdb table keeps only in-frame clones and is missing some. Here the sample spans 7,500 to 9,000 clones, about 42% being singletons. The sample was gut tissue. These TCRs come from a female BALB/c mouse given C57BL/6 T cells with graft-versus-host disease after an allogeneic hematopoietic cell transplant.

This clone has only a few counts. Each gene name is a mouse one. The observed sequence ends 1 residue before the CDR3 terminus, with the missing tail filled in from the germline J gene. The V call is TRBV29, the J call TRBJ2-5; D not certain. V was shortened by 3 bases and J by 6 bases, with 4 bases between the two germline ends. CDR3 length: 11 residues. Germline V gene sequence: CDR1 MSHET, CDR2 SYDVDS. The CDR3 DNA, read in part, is TGTGCTAGCAGTTTCTTCGACACCCAGTAC. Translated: CASSFFDTQY. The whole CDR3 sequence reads CASSFFDTQYF.

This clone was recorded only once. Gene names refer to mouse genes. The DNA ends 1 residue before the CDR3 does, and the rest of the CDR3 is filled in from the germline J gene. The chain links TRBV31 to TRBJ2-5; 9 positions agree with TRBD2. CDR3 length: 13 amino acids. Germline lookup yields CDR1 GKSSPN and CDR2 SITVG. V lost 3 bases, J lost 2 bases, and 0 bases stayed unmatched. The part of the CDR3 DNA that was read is TGTGCCTGGAGGGACTGGGGCCAAGACACCCAGTAC. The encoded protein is CAWRDWGQDTQY. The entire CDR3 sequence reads CAWRDWGQDTQYF.

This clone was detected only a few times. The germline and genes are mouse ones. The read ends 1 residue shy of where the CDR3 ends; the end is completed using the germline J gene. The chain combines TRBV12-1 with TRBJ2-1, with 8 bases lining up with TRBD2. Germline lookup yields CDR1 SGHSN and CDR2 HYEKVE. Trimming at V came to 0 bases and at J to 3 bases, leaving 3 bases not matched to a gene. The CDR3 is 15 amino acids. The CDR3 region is CASSLVLGGYAEQFF. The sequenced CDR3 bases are TGTGCCAGCTCTCTCGTTCTGGGGGGCTATGCTGAGCAGTTC.

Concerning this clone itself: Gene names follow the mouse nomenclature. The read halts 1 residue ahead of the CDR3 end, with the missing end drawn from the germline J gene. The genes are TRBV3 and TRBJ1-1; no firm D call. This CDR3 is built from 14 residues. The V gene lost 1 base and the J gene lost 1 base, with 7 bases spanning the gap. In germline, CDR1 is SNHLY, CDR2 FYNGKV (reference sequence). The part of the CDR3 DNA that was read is TGTGCCAGCAGCTTAGGGATGAGAAACACAGAAGTCTTC. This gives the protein CASSLGMRNTEVF. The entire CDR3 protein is CASSLGMRNTEVFF.

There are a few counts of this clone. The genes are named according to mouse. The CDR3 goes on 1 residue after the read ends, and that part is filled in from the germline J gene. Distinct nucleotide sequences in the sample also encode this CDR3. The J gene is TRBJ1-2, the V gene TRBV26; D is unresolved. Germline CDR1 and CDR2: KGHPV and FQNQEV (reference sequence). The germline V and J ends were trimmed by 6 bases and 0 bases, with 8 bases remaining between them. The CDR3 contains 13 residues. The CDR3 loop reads CASSLTSNSDYTF. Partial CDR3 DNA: TGTGCCAGCAGCCTGACATCAAACTCCGACTACACC.

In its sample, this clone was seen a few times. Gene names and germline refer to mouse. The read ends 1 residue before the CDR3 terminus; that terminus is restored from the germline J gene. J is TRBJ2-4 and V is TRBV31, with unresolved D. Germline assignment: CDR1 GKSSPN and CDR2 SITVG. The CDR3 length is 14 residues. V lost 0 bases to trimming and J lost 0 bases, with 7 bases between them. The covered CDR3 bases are TGTGCCTGGAGTCTGACTCTTAGTCAAAACACCTTGTAC. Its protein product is CAWSLTLSQNTLY. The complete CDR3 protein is CAWSLTLSQNTLYF.

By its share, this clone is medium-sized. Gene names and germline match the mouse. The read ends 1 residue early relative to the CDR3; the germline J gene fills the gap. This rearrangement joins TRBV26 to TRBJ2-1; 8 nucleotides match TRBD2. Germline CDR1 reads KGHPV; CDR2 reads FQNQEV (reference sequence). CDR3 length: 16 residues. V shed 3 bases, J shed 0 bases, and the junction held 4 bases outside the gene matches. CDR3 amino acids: CASSLTGGYNYAEQFF. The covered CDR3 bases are TGTGCCAGCAGTCTTACTGGGGGCTATAACTATGCTGAGCAGTTC.

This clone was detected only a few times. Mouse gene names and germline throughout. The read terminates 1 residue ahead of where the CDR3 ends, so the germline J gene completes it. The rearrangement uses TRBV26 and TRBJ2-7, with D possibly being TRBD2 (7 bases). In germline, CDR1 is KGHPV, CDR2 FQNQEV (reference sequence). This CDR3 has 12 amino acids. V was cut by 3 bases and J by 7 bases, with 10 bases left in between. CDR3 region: CASSLGGLEQYF. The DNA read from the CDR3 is TGTGCCAGCAGTCTCGGGGGGCTGGAACAGTAC.

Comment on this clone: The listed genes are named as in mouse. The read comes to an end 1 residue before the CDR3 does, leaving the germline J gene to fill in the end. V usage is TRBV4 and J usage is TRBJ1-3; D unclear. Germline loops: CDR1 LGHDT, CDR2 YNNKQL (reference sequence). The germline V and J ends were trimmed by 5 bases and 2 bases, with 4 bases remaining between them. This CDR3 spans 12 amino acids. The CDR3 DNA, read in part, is TGTGCCAGCAGCCCGACTGGAAATACGCTCTAT. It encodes CASSPTGNTLY. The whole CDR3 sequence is CASSPTGNTLYF.

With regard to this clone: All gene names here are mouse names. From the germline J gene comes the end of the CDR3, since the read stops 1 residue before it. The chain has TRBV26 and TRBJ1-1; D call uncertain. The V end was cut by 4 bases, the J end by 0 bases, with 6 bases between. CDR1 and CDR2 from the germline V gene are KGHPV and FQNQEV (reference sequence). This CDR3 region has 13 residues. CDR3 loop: CASSRSANTEVFF. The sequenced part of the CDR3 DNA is TGTGCCAGCAGTCGCAGTGCAAACACAGAAGTCTTC.

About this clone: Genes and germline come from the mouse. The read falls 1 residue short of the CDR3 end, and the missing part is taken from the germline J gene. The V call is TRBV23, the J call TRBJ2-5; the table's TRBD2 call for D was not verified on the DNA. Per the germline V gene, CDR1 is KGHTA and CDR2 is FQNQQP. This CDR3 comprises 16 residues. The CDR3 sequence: CSSSQSRDWGKDTQYF. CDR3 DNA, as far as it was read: TGCTCCAGCAGTCAATCGAGGGACTGGGGGAAAGACACCCAGTAC.

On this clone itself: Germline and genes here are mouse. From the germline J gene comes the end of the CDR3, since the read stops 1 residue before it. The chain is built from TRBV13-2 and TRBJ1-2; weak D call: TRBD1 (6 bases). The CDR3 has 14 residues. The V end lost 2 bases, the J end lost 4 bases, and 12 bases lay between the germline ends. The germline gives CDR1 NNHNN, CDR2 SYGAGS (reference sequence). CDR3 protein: CASGDRDKISDYTF. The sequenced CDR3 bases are TGTGCCAGCGGTGACCGGGACAAAATCTCCGACTACACC.

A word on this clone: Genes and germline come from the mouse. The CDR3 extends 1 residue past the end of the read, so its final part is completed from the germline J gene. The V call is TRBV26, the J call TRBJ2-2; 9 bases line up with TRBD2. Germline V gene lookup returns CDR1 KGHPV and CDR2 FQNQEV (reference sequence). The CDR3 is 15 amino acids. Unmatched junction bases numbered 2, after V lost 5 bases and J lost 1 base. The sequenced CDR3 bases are TGTGCCAGCAGTTCGACTGGGGGAAACACCGGGCAGCTCTAC. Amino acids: CASSSTGGNTGQLY. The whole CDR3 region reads CASSSTGGNTGQLYF.

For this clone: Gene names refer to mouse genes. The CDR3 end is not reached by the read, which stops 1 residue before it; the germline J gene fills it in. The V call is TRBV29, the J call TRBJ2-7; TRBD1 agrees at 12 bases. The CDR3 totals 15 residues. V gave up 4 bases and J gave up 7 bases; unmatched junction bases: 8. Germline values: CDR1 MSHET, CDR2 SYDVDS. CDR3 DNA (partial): TGTGCTAGCAGTTCAAACTGGGACAGGGGGCGGGAACAGTAC. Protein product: CASSSNWDRGREQY. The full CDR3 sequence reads CASSSNWDRGREQYF.

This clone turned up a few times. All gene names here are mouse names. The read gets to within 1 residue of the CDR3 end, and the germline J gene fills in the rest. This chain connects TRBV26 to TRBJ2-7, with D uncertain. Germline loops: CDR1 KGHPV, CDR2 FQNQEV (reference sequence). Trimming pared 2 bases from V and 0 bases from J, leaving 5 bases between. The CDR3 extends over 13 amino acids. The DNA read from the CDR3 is TGTGCCAGCAGTCTGGGCATCTCCTATGAACAGTAC. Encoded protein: CASSLGISYEQY. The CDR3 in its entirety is CASSLGISYEQYF. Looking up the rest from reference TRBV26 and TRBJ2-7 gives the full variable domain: NSKVIQTPRYLVKGQGQKAKMRCIPEKGHPVVFWYQQNKNNEFKFLINFQNQEVLQQIDMTEKRFSAECPSNSPCSLEIQSSEAGDSALYLCASSLGISYEQYFGPGTRLTVL.

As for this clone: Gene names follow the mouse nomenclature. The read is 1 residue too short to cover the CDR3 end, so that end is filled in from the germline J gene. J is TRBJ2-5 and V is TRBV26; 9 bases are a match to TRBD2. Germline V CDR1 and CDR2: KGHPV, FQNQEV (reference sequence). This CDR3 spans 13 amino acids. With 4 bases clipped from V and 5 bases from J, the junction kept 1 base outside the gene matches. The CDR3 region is CASSPWGGDTQYF. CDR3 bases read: TGTGCCAGCAGTCCCTGGGGGGGAGACACCCAGTAC.

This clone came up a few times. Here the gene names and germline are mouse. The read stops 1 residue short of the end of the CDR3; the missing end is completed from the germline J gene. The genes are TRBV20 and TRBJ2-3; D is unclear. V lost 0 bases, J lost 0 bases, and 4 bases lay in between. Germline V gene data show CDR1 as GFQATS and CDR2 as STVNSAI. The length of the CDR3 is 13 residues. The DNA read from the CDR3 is TGTGGTGCTAGGGACACTAGTGCAGAAACGCTGTAT. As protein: CGARDTSAETLY. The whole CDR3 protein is CGARDTSAETLYF.